These T cell receptor beta chains were read from a single sample in a study of blood T cell repertoires in COVID-19. TCRdb's copy holds only in-frame clones and misses some; the assay was immunoSEQ multiplex PCR. This sample has around 6,300 clones; 75% to 85% occur once, and the top ten carry around 13%. Material: peripheral blood. The receptors here all came from a human donor with active COVID-19. The donor label of this sample is uncertain. The CDR3 runs from the conserved cysteine through the conserved F or W. The order of the fields is J gene, V gene, clone size, D gene, CDR3 protein, CDR3 DNA. The D gene is left open where the match is weak. Some rows mark clone size as missing; the rest say once, few, many or name a class of expanded clone.

>TRBJ1-2|TRBV6-1|NA|TRBD1
CASSERDRAYGYTF
TGTGCCAGCAGTGAAAGGGACAGGGCCTATGGCTACACCTTC
>TRBJ1-2|TRBV19|few|TRBD1
CASSILAGTGDGYTF
TGTGCCAGTAGTATCCTAGCCGGGACAGGGGATGGCTACACCTTC
>TRBJ2-5|TRBV9|once|NA
CASSVNRAETQYF
TGTGCCAGCAGCGTAAACAGGGCAGAGACCCAGTACTTC
>TRBJ1-2|TRBV4-1|NA|TRBD1
CASSLPGQPWGYTF
TGCGCCAGCAGTCTACCGGGACAGCCCTGGGGCTACACCTTC
>TRBJ1-6|TRBV6-2/TRBV6-3|NA|TRBD1
CASSGQGVGSPLHF
TGTGCCAGCAGCGGACAGGGGGTGGGTTCACCCCTCCACTTT
>TRBJ2-1|TRBV4-1|once|TRBD2
CASSPGLAGGDEQFF
TGCGCCAGCAGCCCGGGACTAGCGGGCGGGGATGAGCAGTTCTTC
>TRBJ2-5|TRBV11-3|NA|TRBD1
CASSFETGAQETQYF
TGTGCCAGCAGCTTCGAGACAGGGGCCCAAGAGACCCAGTACTTC
>TRBJ1-2|TRBV6-5|NA|NA
CASHWPGWSYGYTF
TGTGCCAGCCACTGGCCAGGGTGGAGCTATGGCTACACCTTC
>TRBJ2-1|TRBV6-5|NA|NA
CASTRGDSYNEQFF
TGTGCCAGCACCCGCGGCGATTCCTACAATGAGCAGTTCTTC
>TRBJ2-4|TRBV28|few|NA
CASSILGVAKNIQYF
TGTGCCAGCAGCATTTTAGGGGTAGCCAAAAACATTCAGTACTTC
>TRBJ1-2|TRBV6-2/TRBV6-3|NA|NA
CASSYRGTWYGYTF
TGTGCCAGCAGTTACAGGGGGACGTGGTATGGCTACACCTTC
>TRBJ1-4|TRBV5-4|NA|TRBD1
CASSLETGSREKLFF
TGTGCCAGCAGCTTAGAGACAGGGAGTCGGGAAAAACTGTTTTTT
>TRBJ2-7|TRBV7-2|NA|TRBD2
CASSQTSGGAYEQYF
TGTGCCAGCAGTCAAACTAGCGGGGGGGCGTACGAGCAGTACTTC
>TRBJ2-5|TRBV9|NA|TRBD2
CASSVGLAGARETQYF
TGTGCCAGCAGCGTAGGACTAGCGGGGGCACGAGAGACCCAGTACTTC
>TRBJ1-2|TRBV2|few|NA
CASSGVLGGGGYGYTF
TGTGCCAGCAGTGGAGTTCTAGGCGGGGGGGGTTATGGCTACACCTTC
>TRBJ2-3|TRBV10-1|NA|NA
CASSAMTSREWYF
TGCGCCAGCAGTGCGATGACTTCCCGGGAATGGTATTTT
>TRBJ2-3|TRBV6-6|NA|TRBD1
CASSPGQRTFRLDTDTQYF
TGTGCCAGCAGTCCGGGACAGCGTACTTTCCGCCTGGACACAGATACGCAGTATTTT
>TRBJ2-5|TRBV6-1|NA|TRBD2
CASSEALRGLAGGETQYF
TGTGCCAGCAGTGAAGCGCTTAGAGGACTAGCGGGAGGGGAGACCCAGTACTTC
>TRBJ1-1|TRBV3-1/TRBV3-2|NA|NA
CASSQGTRNTEAFF
TGTGCCAGCAGCCAAGGGACAAGAAACACTGAAGCTTTCTTT
>TRBJ2-1|TRBV5-1|NA|TRBD2
CASSLVLAGNDEQFF
TGCGCCAGCAGCTTGGTGCTAGCGGGAAACGATGAGCAGTTCTTC
>TRBJ2-3|TRBV28|NA|NA
CASSPGIAVRNTQYF
TGTGCCAGCAGTCCTGGAATAGCGGTTCGTAATACGCAGTATTTT
>TRBJ1-4|TRBV6-5|NA|NA
CASSRDRANEKLFF
TGTGCCAGCTCGCGAGACAGAGCTAATGAAAAACTGTTTTTT
>TRBJ1-5|TRBV28|NA|TRBD1
CASSLWTGTGAPYSNQPQHF
TGTGCCAGCAGTTTATGGACCGGGACAGGGGCCCCCTATAGCAATCAGCCCCAGCATTTT
>TRBJ2-7|TRBV7-2|NA|TRBD2
CASSLVGDYSYEQYF
TGTGCCAGCAGCTTAGTAGGGGACTACTCCTACGAGCAGTACTTC
>TRBJ1-5|TRBV19|few|NA
CATQLASNQPQHF
TGTGCCACCCAACTAGCTAGCAATCAGCCCCAGCATTTT
>TRBJ2-7|TRBV3-1/TRBV3-2|NA|TRBD1
CASSPRDSAAGQYF
TGTGCCAGCAGCCCCCGGGACAGTGCGGCTGGGCAGTACTTC
>TRBJ1-5|TRBV19|NA|TRBD1
CASSSPPGQDGNQPQHF
TGTGCCAGTAGTTCCCCCCCCGGACAGGATGGCAATCAGCCCCAGCATTTT
>TRBJ2-1|TRBV30|NA|TRBD2
CAWSVLAGGRAEQFF
TGTGCCTGGAGTGTACTAGCGGGGGGCCGAGCTGAGCAGTTCTTC
>TRBJ2-3|TRBV18|NA|TRBD1
CASSPSAGGVDTQYF
TGTGCCAGCTCACCATCGGCAGGGGGAGTAGATACGCAGTATTTT
>TRBJ2-7|TRBV2|NA|TRBD1
CASALRDSWEQYF
TGTGCCAGCGCTCTCCGGGACAGTTGGGAGCAGTACTTC
>TRBJ2-1|TRBV30|NA|NA
CALILAGVYNEQFF
TGTGCCTTAATACTAGCCGGGGTATACAATGAGCAGTTCTTC
>TRBJ2-5|TRBV19|NA|NA
CASSIAPGQQETQYF
TGTGCCAGTAGTATAGCGCCAGGACAGCAAGAGACCCAGTACTTC
>TRBJ2-1|TRBV11-3|NA|NA
CASSPRRDYNEQFF
TGTGCCAGCAGCCCGCGGAGAGACTACAATGAGCAGTTCTTC
>TRBJ1-2|TRBV4-3|NA|TRBD1
CASSPGGGGYTF
TGCGCCAGCAGCCCAGGGGGCGGTGGCTACACCTTC
>TRBJ1-3|TRBV3-1/TRBV3-2|NA|NA
CASSKRTATGNTIYF
TGTGCCAGCAGCAAAAGGACAGCTACTGGAAACACCATATATTTT
>TRBJ2-1|TRBV29-1|NA|NA
CSATGFRPNNEQFF
TGCAGCGCTACCGGGTTCCGACCTAACAATGAGCAGTTCTTC
>TRBJ1-4|TRBV18|once|NA
CASSPNGRINEKLFF
TGTGCCAGCTCACCAAACGGCAGGATTAATGAAAAACTGTTTTTT
>TRBJ1-4|TRBV5-1|medium-sized|NA
CASRHKGLTSTNEKLFF
TGCGCCAGCCGACATAAAGGACTTACCTCAACTAATGAAAAACTGTTTTTT
>TRBJ1-1|TRBV20-1|few|NA
CSARSDTEAFF
TGCAGTGCTAGGTCGGACACTGAAGCTTTCTTT
>TRBJ2-3|TRBV4-3|once|TRBD2
CASSQELAGGEDTQYF
TGCGCCAGCAGCCAAGAACTAGCGGGGGGTGAAGATACGCAGTATTTT
>TRBJ1-1|TRBV5-1|few|NA
CASSRDRSGTEAFF
TGCGCCAGCAGCCGAGACAGGTCCGGAACTGAAGCTTTCTTT
>TRBJ1-5|TRBV7-2|NA|NA
CASSSQDNSNQPQHF
TGTGCCAGCAGCTCACAGGACAATAGCAATCAGCCCCAGCATTTT
>TRBJ2-5|TRBV19|NA|TRBD1
CASSIDATGSGAQYF
TGTGCCAGTAGTATAGATGCGACAGGGTCCGGGGCCCAGTACTTC
>TRBJ2-5|TRBV2|NA|NA
CASRGASFPQETQYF
TGTGCCAGCAGGGGGGCCTCGTTTCCTCAAGAGACCCAGTACTTC
>TRBJ2-1|TRBV7-2|NA|NA
CASSFNPTSRSYNEQFF
TGTGCCAGCAGCTTTAACCCGACTTCGAGGTCATACAATGAGCAGTTCTTC
>TRBJ2-7|TRBV6-5|few|TRBD2
CASSWNSGSSTGEQYF
TGTGCCAGCAGTTGGAATAGCGGGAGTTCGACGGGGGAGCAGTACTTC
>TRBJ1-6|TRBV7-9|NA|TRBD1
CASTIQGTGSPLHF
TGTGCCAGCACCATACAGGGGACAGGATCACCCCTCCACTTT
>TRBJ2-5|TRBV4-3|once|NA
CASSQTGRSETQYF
TGCGCCAGCAGCCAAACAGGTCGGTCGGAGACCCAGTACTTC
>TRBJ2-1|TRBV11-3|NA|TRBD1
CASSPGTGDNEQFF
TGTGCCAGCAGCCCGGGGACAGGTGACAATGAGCAGTTCTTC
>TRBJ2-7|TRBV5-1|few|TRBD1
CASSLQGTGLDF
TGCGCCAGCAGCTTACAGGGGACGGGTTTGGACTTC